This is a list of T cell receptor beta chains from one sample in a study of T cell responses to AZD1222 COVID-19 vaccine. Assay: immunoSEQ multiplex PCR; the TCRdb copy retains only in-frame clones and omits some. Here the sample spans about 46,000 clones, roughly 90% being singletons. Material: peripheral blood, obtained 28 days after the second AZD1222 dose. The receptors were gathered from an adult who received the AZD1222 COVID-19 vaccine. The CDR3 runs from the conserved cysteine through the conserved F or W. Fields, in order: D gene, CDR3 length, V gene, J gene, CDR3 DNA, CDR3 protein. A D gene is named only where the DNA matches it firmly.

d_call: -
cdr3_length: 16
v_call: TRBV5-1
j_call: TRBJ1-6
cdr3_nt: TGCGCCAGCAGCTTGGAAGGTGCAGGGAGGGGTTCACCCCTCCACTTT
cdr3_aa: CASSLEGAGRGSPLHF

d_call: -
cdr3_length: 15
v_call: TRBV5-1
j_call: TRBJ1-1
cdr3_nt: TGCGCCAGCAGCTTGGAGGCCCTTGGGAGGGCTGAAGCTTTCTTT
cdr3_aa: CASSLEALGRAEAFF

d_call: -
cdr3_length: 13
v_call: TRBV12-3/TRBV12-4
j_call: TRBJ1-1
cdr3_nt: TGTGCCAGCAGGGTCTTCATGAACACTGAAGCTTTCTTT
cdr3_aa: CASRVFMNTEAFF

d_call: -
cdr3_length: 13
v_call: TRBV18
j_call: TRBJ2-7
cdr3_nt: TGTGCCAGCTCACCAAGTGGGCTCTACGAGCAGTACTTC
cdr3_aa: CASSPSGLYEQYF

d_call: -
cdr3_length: 14
v_call: TRBV6-6
j_call: TRBJ1-1
cdr3_nt: TGTGCCAGCAGCCGTGGGGGGGCATGGACTGAAGCTTTCTTT
cdr3_aa: CASSRGGAWTEAFF

d_call: -
cdr3_length: 15
v_call: TRBV7-8
j_call: TRBJ1-1
cdr3_nt: TGTGCCAGCAGCTTAGGCGCAGGGGTGAACACTGAAGCTTTCTTT
cdr3_aa: CASSLGAGVNTEAFF

d_call: TRBD2
cdr3_length: 14
v_call: TRBV27
j_call: TRBJ2-7
cdr3_nt: TGTGCCAGCAGTTTATCGGTACTAGCGGGCTATCAGTACTTC
cdr3_aa: CASSLSVLAGYQYF

d_call: -
cdr3_length: 17
v_call: TRBV2
j_call: TRBJ1-6
cdr3_nt: TGTGCCAGCAGTGAAAGAGGGTCGGCAGGGAATAATTCACCCCTCCACTTT
cdr3_aa: CASSERGSAGNNSPLHF

d_call: TRBD1
cdr3_length: 14
v_call: TRBV19
j_call: TRBJ1-2
cdr3_nt: TGTGCCAGTAGTGGAACGGGACAGAAAAATGGCTACACCTTC
cdr3_aa: CASSGTGQKNGYTF

d_call: -
cdr3_length: 14
v_call: TRBV29-1
j_call: TRBJ2-7
cdr3_nt: TGCAGCGTTGAAGTTAGCGGCCACTCCTACGAGCAGTACTTC
cdr3_aa: CSVEVSGHSYEQYF

d_call: -
cdr3_length: 18
v_call: TRBV5-4
j_call: TRBJ1-1
cdr3_nt: TGTGCCAGCAGCCCGGAGGGGGTGTGGGACGAGGAAAACACTGAAGCTTTCTTT
cdr3_aa: CASSPEGVWDEENTEAFF

d_call: -
cdr3_length: 14
v_call: TRBV29-1
j_call: TRBJ1-1
cdr3_nt: TGCAGCGTTGAAGTGGGGGGGGTGAACACTGAAGCTTTCTTT
cdr3_aa: CSVEVGGVNTEAFF

d_call: TRBD1
cdr3_length: 14
v_call: TRBV19
j_call: TRBJ1-5
cdr3_nt: TGTGCCGCGAACCGGCAGGGGGCAAGTCAGCCCCAGCATTTT
cdr3_aa: CAANRQGASQPQHF

d_call: -
cdr3_length: 16
v_call: TRBV3-1/TRBV3-2
j_call: TRBJ1-2
cdr3_nt: TGTGCCAGCAGCCAGAATGTCTTGTCGGGGACCTATGGCTACACCTTC
cdr3_aa: CASSQNVLSGTYGYTF

d_call: -
cdr3_length: 13
v_call: TRBV27
j_call: TRBJ2-7
cdr3_nt: TGTGCCAGCAGTTTATCGTGGGGTTACGAGCAGTACTTC
cdr3_aa: CASSLSWGYEQYF